The 22 T cell receptor beta chains below were found in one sample sequenced in a study of shared clonotypes between healthy human individuals. Sequencing used immunoSEQ multiplex PCR; TCRdb keeps in-frame clones, though not all of them. Here the sample spans approximately 640,000 clones, less than 95% being singletons. Sample: memory CD8+ T cells from PBMCs. Subset: CD45RO+ cells pooled with CCR7-negative TemRA cells. All receptors derive from a man in his late teens or twenties in good health. Some clones in this sample may be carry-over from other donors' samples.

This chain links TRBV14 with TRBJ2-2; the D is unclear. Trimming removed 0 bases from V and 5 bases from J, with 7 bases in between. CDR3 size: 14 residues. From germline, CDR1 is SGHDN and CDR2 FVKESK. This CDR3 is CASSQDAQTGELFF. CDR3 bases: TGTGCCAGCAGCCAAGACGCGCAGACCGGGGAGCTGTTTTTT.

This clone was recorded a few times. The V call is TRBV25-1, the J call TRBJ2-7, with unresolved D. Germline V lookup: CDR1 MGHDK, CDR2 SYGVNS. Trimming shortened V by 5 bases and J by 2 bases, and 4 bases separated the two germline ends. CDR3 size: 11 residues. CDR3 residues: CASSLPYEQYF. CDR3 bases: TGTGCCAGCAGTCTTCCCTACGAGCAGTACTTC.

This clone is a singleton in its sample. This chain links TRBV19 with TRBJ1-3; unclear D gene. Germline V gives CDR1 LNHDA, CDR2 SQIVND (reference sequence). V gave up 3 bases and J gave up 0 bases, with 15 bases separating them. The CDR3 sequence is 17 residues long. The CDR3 loop is CASSMGPRRSSGNTIYF. In DNA, the CDR3 is TGTGCCAGTAGTATGGGCCCCAGGAGGAGCTCTGGAAACACCATATATTTT.

V usage is TRBV6-5 and J usage is TRBJ2-7; D is possibly TRBD1 (5 bases). The V end was cut by 6 bases, the J end by 2 bases, with 14 bases between. The CDR3 has 14 amino acids. Germline V lookup: CDR1 MNHEY, CDR2 SVGAGI. The CDR3 DNA is TGTGCCAGCAGCATCCGGACAAGAACCTACGAGCAGTACTTC. Residues: CASSIRTRTYEQYF.

The chain joins TRBV6-1 to TRBJ2-5; possible D gene TRBD2, 5 bases. Germline V lookup: CDR1 MNHNS, CDR2 SASEGT. V dropped 5 bases and J dropped 11 bases, with 12 bases sitting between them. The CDR3 is 11 residues long. The CDR3 nucleotides read TGTGCCAGCAGTACCCGGGGTGAGCAGTACTTC. It is translated as CASSTRGEQYF.

The chain employs TRBV9 and TRBJ2-7; 8 bases map to TRBD2. The CDR3 is 14 residues long. With V trimmed by 0 bases and J by 6 bases, 5 bases remained unmatched. Germline-derived CDR1 and CDR2 are SGDLS and YYNGEE. The CDR3 spells CASSVGLATGEQYF. DNA of the CDR3: TGTGCCAGCAGCGTAGGACTAGCGACCGGCGAGCAGTACTTC. Drawing the rest from reference TRBV9 and TRBJ2-7, the complete variable domain is DSGVTQTPKHLITATGQRVTLRCSPRSGDLSVYWYQQSLDQGLQFLIQYYNGEERAKGNILERFSAQQFPDLHSELNLSSLELGDSALYFCASSVGLATGEQYFGPGTRLTVT.

This clone was detected a few times. The rearrangement joins TRBV7-9 to TRBJ1-1, with D unclear. The CDR3 runs 11 residues. V lost 8 bases and J lost 1, with 5 bases in between. From germline, CDR1 is SEHNR and CDR2 FQNEAQ (reference sequence). The CDR3 nucleotides are TGTGCCAGCGGCGGGAACACTGAAGCTTTCTTT. Protein sequence: CASGGNTEAFF. Combining the CDR3 with reference TRBV7-9 and TRBJ1-1 gives the whole variable domain DTGVSQNPRHKITKRGQNVTFRCDPISEHNRLYWYRQTLGQGPEFLTYFQNEAQLEKSRLLSDRFSAERPKGSFSTLEIQRTEQGDSAMYLCASGGNTEAFFGQGTRLTVV.

The V gene is TRBV6-6, the J gene TRBJ1-1; TRBD1 is a possible D gene (5 bases). V was pared by 5 bases and J by 3 bases, with 10 bases between. The germline gives CDR1 MNHNY, CDR2 SVGAGI (reference sequence). The CDR3 has 13 residues. CDR3 region: CASSNLGDTEAFF. CDR3 coding DNA: TGTGCCAGCAGTAACCTAGGGGACACTGAAGCTTTCTTT.

The rearrangement links TRBV11-2 to TRBJ2-1; 8 nucleotides match TRBD1. The CDR3 totals 14 residues. Germline CDR1 is SGHAT and CDR2 is FQNNGV. With 2 bases clipped from V and 7 bases from J, the junction kept 4 bases outside the gene matches. The CDR3 region has the DNA TGTGCCAGCAGCTTATGGACAGGGTTGAATGAGCAGTTCTTC. It encodes CASSLWTGLNEQFF.

This chain connects TRBV21-1 to TRBJ1-5; TRBD1 is the table's D call, not checked against the DNA. TRBV21-1 is listed as a pseudogene. The CDR3 totals 16 residues. The CDR3 nucleotides read TGTGCCAGCAGCAAAGCCGCACAGGGTTACAATCAGCCCCAGCATTTT. As protein: CASSKAAQGYNQPQHF.

The chain employs TRBV18 and TRBJ1-1; unclear D gene. Germline values: CDR1 KGHSH, CDR2 LQKENI. Trimming removed 3 bases from V and 0 bases from J, with 11 bases in between. The CDR3 loop spans 15 amino acids. CDR3 nucleotides: TGTGCCAGCTCACCCGCTGGCAGCATGAACACTGAAGCTTTCTTT. Translation: CASSPAGSMNTEAFF.

The table lists this clone with a few counts. Other DNA sequences within the sample encode an identical CDR3. The chain employs TRBV19 and TRBJ1-2; tentative D call: TRBD1 (6 bases). The germline V gene encodes CDR1 LNHDA and CDR2 SQIVND (reference sequence). This CDR3 region has 14 residues. The ends were cut back, 1 base at V and 8 bases at J, with 14 bases in the middle. The CDR3 DNA reads TGTGCCAGTAGTATAGGGGGGGCTCGTCTCGGCTACACCTTC. It codes for CASSIGGARLGYTF.

The gene calls are TRBV27 and TRBJ1-5; a possible D gene is TRBD1 (5 bases). The V end lost 7 bases, the J end lost 11 bases, and 21 bases lay between the germline ends. Germline CDR1 MNHEY, CDR2 SMNVEV (reference sequence). CDR3 length equals 14 residues. Here the CDR3 DNA reads TGTGCCAGCACCTCTCGGGACCCCCGAGGTACCCAGCATTTT. As protein: CASTSRDPRGTQHF.

The rearrangement uses TRBV27 and TRBJ1-5, with D unresolved. Germline V gene data show CDR1 as MNHEY and CDR2 as SMNVEV (reference sequence). With 5 bases removed from V and 4 bases from J, the gap between germline ends came to 15 bases. The CDR3 spans 15 residues. The CDR3 DNA reads TGTGCCAGCAGTCTAAATTCTTTTGGGAATCAGCCCCAGCATTTT. As protein: CASSLNSFGNQPQHF.

In regard to this clone: The junction differs from germline at one of its ends, possibly a read error. The gene calls are TRBV4-2 and TRBJ2-7; tentative D call: TRBD1 (6 bases). In germline, CDR1 is LGHNA, CDR2 YNFKEQ. The CDR3 contains 15 residues. The CDR3 DNA follows: TGTACCAGCAGCCAAGAAAGGGACACCGCCTACGAGCAGTACTTC. Its translation is CTSSQERDTAYEQYF.

V and J are TRBV7-9 and TRBJ2-7; 14 bases agree with TRBD2. The V gene's germline CDR1 is SEHNR and CDR2 FQNEAQ (reference sequence). The CDR3 totals 17 residues. The trim removed 4 bases at V and 0 bases at J, leaving 5 bases unmatched. Written as DNA, the CDR3 is TGTGCCAGCAGCTCGGGACTAGCGGGAGTGCTCTCCTACGAGCAGTACTTC. It is translated as CASSSGLAGVLSYEQYF.

A note on this clone: This specimen includes other DNA sequences encoding the same CDR3. The V and J genes are TRBV2 and TRBJ2-1, with D perhaps matching TRBD2 (5 bases). V lost 6 bases and J lost 0, with 12 bases in between. Per germline, CDR1 SNHLY and CDR2 FYNNEI. The CDR3 is 15 residues long. The CDR3 DNA follows: TGTGCCAGCAGCCGAACTGGGAGCTCCTACAATGAGCAGTTCTTC. The encoded protein is CASSRTGSSYNEQFF.

The rearrangement joins TRBV4-1 to TRBJ2-1, with 8 nucleotides matching TRBD2. After removal of 1 base from V and 0 bases from J, the junction contained 8 bases not matched to a gene. The CDR3 runs to 18 residues. Germline loops: CDR1 MGHRA, CDR2 YSYEKL. CDR3: CASSQVLPGLGSYNEQFF. CDR3 coding DNA: TGCGCCAGCAGCCAAGTTTTACCGGGACTAGGCTCCTACAATGAGCAGTTCTTC.

The DNA of the CDR3 is TGCGCCAGCACTGACCGTTTCGAAGCTTTCTTT. Translation gives CASTDRFEAFF. V and J are TRBV5-1 and TRBJ1-1; D unresolved. This CDR3 spans 11 amino acids. Per the germline V gene, CDR1 is SGHRS and CDR2 is YFSETQ. V lost 6 bases and J lost 8, with 11 bases in between.

The chain links TRBV5-1 to TRBJ2-2; 9 bases fit TRBD1. The germline V gene encodes CDR1 SGHRS and CDR2 YFSETQ. Trimming took 4 bases from V and 3 from J; bases not matched to a gene: 4. This CDR3 is built from 15 residues. The CDR3 sequence is CASSLQGADTGELFF. In nucleotides, the CDR3 is TGCGCCAGCAGCCTACAGGGGGCGGACACCGGGGAGCTGTTTTTT.

On this clone itself: Other DNA sequences in this sample translate to the same CDR3. V and J are TRBV27 and TRBJ2-7; unclear D gene. Germline lookup yields CDR1 MNHEY and CDR2 SMNVEV (reference sequence). The CDR3 is 13 amino acids. V gave up 3 bases and J gave up 2 bases, with 8 bases separating them. This chain's CDR3 is CASSFGGTYEQYF. Written as DNA, the CDR3 is TGTGCCAGCAGTTTCGGCGGTACCTACGAGCAGTACTTC.

The rearrangement uses TRBV6-1 and TRBJ2-7; TRBD2 agrees at 9 bases. CDR1 and CDR2 from the germline V gene are MNHNS and SASEGT. The CDR3 is made up of 15 amino acids. Losses at the gene ends were 3 bases for V and 4 bases for J; bases not matched to a gene: 7. This CDR3 reads CASSDLREGRYEQYF. CDR3 coding DNA: TGTGCCAGCAGTGACCTGCGGGAGGGCCGATACGAGCAGTACTTC.